The text below deals with one T cell receptor (beta chain). What antigen it recognizes has not been identified. Base quality data are lacking; no much larger clone is found one base away. Healthy HIV-negative adults with no recently reported acute infections or vaccinations were included as donors. Only Caucasian adults living in Nashville, Tennessee, USA were represented among the donors. CD4+ T cells were enriched through magnetic negative selection, after which naive cells were positively selected on CD45RA and the remaining negative fraction served as the memory subset. Blood was obtained by leukapheresis, after which PBMCs were separated by Ficoll-Histopaque density gradient centrifugation and cryopreserved in liquid nitrogen vapor phase. Analytical flow cytometry was used to check the purity and quantity of each magnetically sorted T cell population. From each sorted fraction, genomic DNA was isolated and quantified by UV absorbance on a Nanodrop 2000c.

The data derive from a study of shared clonotypes between healthy human individuals (dated by TCRdb to about 2020). A note on the overall study: The cohort comprised a couple of women and a few men aged 18 to 49 years. For each donor, CD4 naive and CD4 memory were each given three plates, CD8 naive was given two plates, and CD8 memory was given one plate. To estimate repertoire size and how much clonotypes are shared between individuals, the study performed deep sequencing of blood TCR repertoires from roughly five healthy adults. Libraries were prepared and TCR repertoires were sequenced by different laboratories using diverse techniques, in order to increase sequencing depth and limit assay-specific biases. Per donor, leukapheresis produced somewhere between about 0.8 and 9.5 billion PBMCs. Study-wide conclusions, independent of this receptor: Compared with non-shared clonotypes, the clonotypes found in all four sorted-subset donors had higher generation probabilities. Naive subsets generally had larger estimated clonotype richness than memory subsets. Sampling was limited to blood, and TCR repertoires in tissue likely differ from TCR repertoires in blood. Incomplete sequencing was indicated by rarefaction of sorted-subset datasets, despite the large sequencing depth. The small number of donors limited the genetic and exposure-history diversity represented. Based on pairwise subsampling, the degree of clonotype sharing among donors was expected to be affected by sequencing depth. When several donors were compared, the shared fraction of clonotypes was roughly 5% for naive CD4, around 3.5% for naive CD8, 2% to 2.5% for memory CD4, and less than 0.45% for memory CD8.

TCR CDR3 regions were amplified from genomic DNA by multiplex PCR using the deep immunoSEQ assay. Genomic DNA extracted from each cell subset was distributed evenly over all wells of several immunoSEQ 96-well plates, and each plate served as one replicate. For sorted subsets, each replicate PCR was loaded with 200 ng genomic DNA, equivalent to about 33,000 T cell genomes. The purified libraries were quantified using a Qubit 3.0 fluorometer, sized with a Bioanalyzer 2100, and then quantified again using the KAPA Library Quantification kit. A separate single-read 150-cycle Illumina NextSeq 550 flow cell was used to sequence each immunoSEQ 96-well plate. As for the original processing: Because the immunoSEQ output included only junctional sequences and no quality scores, the filtering could not be the same as the filtering used for full-length reads. To assign V/J genes and CDR3, sequences were annotated using PyIR, a Python wrapper for IgBLAST v1.9, with IMGT germline references. Reads were removed for weak V/J assignments (E-value above 1e-6), missing CDR3, stop codons, out-of-frame junctions, or ambiguous translated residues. V3J clonotypes were defined as sequences sharing an identical inferred V gene, J gene, and CDR3 amino acid sequence. Percentage overlap between repertoires was calculated by dividing the number of shared unique clonotypes by the size of the smaller repertoire. Three approaches were used to assess repertoire richness: RTK rarefaction, the Chao1 estimator, and Recon v2.1 estimates of unobserved clonotypes. OLGA was used to compute generation probabilities for all TCRbeta clonotypes that the gDNA method yielded from a handful of donors. The table comes from immuneACCESS by way of TCRdb, which keeps in-frame sequences with V and J called. Part of the clones is missing from these tables; in studies checked, under half for an unresolved V gene and the rest for unknown reasons. From that table come the V and J calls and clone size; the DNA was used to work out D and trimming. For this sample the table gives around 1 million clones, of which 60% to 85% were detected only once. Around 1.4% of the sample comes from the top ten.

Sequencing was performed on memory CD4+ T cells sorted from blood. Taken with the paper, the label for cell subset or site translates to: CD45RA-negative fraction. The TCR was taken from a man aged 18 to 30 in good health.

The sequence in DNA is TGTGCCTGGAGAGTCCTAGGGAACGGGGCTGGCTACACCTTC. It translates as CAWRVLGNGAGYTF. Here the chain combines TRBV30 and TRBJ1-2; the D gene is perhaps TRBD1, on 5 matching bases. The CDR3 numbers 14 residues from cysteine through phenylalanine. The retained sequence is limited to the CDR3, 42 bases, with the frame set at the first base. V is pared back by 3 bases and J by 7 bases, with 18 bases lying between the germline termini. The germline V gene (reference sequence) gives CDR1 as GTSNPN and CDR2 as SVGIG.